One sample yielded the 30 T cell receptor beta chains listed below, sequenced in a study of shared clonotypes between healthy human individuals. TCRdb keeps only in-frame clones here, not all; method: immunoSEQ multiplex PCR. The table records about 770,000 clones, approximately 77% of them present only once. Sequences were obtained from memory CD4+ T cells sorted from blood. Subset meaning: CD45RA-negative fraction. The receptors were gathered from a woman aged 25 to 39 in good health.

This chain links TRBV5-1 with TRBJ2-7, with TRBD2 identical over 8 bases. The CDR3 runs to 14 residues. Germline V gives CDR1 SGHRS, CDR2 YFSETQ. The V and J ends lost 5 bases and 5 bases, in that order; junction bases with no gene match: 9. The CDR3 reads CASRAGLEVHEQYF. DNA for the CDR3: TGCGCCAGCAGGGCGGGACTAGAAGTCCACGAGCAGTACTTC.

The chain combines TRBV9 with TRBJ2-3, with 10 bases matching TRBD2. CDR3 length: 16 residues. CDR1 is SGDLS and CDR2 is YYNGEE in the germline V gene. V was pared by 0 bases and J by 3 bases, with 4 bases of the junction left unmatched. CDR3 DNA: TGTGCCAGCAGCGTAGTTGGACTAGCGGAAACAGATACGCAGTATTTT. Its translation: CASSVVGLAETDTQYF.

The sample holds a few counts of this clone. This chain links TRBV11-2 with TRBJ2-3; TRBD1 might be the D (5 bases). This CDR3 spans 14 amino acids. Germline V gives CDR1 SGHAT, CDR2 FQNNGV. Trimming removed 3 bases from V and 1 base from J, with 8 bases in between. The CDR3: CASSFLGGTDTQYF. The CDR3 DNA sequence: TGTGCCAGCAGCTTTCTAGGGGGCACAGATACGCAGTATTTT.

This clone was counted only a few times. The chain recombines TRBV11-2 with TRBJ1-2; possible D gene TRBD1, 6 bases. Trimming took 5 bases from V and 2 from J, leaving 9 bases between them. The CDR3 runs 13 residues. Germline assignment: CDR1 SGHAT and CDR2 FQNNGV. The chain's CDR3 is CASSQGQNYGYTF. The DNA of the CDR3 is TGTGCCAGCAGCCAGGGACAAAACTATGGCTACACCTTC.

The DNA of the CDR3 is TGTGCCAGCAGCTTAGAATCGGCTATTCAGTACTTC. As protein: CASSLESAIQYF. V gene TRBV11-2 combines with J gene TRBJ2-4, with no clear D. Germline V gives CDR1 SGHAT, CDR2 FQNNGV. This CDR3 contains 12 residues. V shed 0 bases and J shed 10 bases, with 7 bases lying between them.

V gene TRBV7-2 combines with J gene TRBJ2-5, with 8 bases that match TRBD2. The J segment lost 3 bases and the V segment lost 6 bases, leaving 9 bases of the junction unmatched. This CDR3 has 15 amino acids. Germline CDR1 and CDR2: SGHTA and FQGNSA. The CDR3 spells CASSEGGREEETQYF. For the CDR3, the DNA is TGTGCCAGCAGTGAGGGGGGGCGGGAGGAAGAGACCCAGTACTTC. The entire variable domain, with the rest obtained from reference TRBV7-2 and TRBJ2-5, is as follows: GAGVSQSPSNKVTEKGKDVELRCDPISGHTALYWYRQSLGQGLEFLIYFQGNSAPDKSGLPSDRFSAERTGGSVSTLTIQRTQQEDSAVYLCASSEGGREEETQYFGPGTRLLVL.

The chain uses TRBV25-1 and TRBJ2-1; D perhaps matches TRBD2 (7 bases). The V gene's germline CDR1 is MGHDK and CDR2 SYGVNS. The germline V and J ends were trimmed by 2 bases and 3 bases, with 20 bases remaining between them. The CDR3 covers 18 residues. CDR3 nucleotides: TGTGCCAGCAGTGAAGTTTACGTGGGAGGGGGTGACTACAATGAGCAGTTCTTC. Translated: CASSEVYVGGGDYNEQFF.

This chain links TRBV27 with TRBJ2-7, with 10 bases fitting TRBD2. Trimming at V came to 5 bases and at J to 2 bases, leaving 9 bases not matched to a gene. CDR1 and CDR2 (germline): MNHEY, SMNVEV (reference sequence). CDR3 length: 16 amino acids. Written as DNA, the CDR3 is TGTGCCAGCAGTCGTTCACTAGCGGGGAGACCCTACGAGCAGTACTTC. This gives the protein CASSRSLAGRPYEQYF.

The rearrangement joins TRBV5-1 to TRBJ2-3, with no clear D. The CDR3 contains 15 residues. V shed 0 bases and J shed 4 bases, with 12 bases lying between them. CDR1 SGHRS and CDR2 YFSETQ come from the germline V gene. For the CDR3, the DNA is TGCGCCAGCAGCTTGGGACTTTCCCCCGCAGATACGCAGTATTTT. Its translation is CASSLGLSPADTQYF.

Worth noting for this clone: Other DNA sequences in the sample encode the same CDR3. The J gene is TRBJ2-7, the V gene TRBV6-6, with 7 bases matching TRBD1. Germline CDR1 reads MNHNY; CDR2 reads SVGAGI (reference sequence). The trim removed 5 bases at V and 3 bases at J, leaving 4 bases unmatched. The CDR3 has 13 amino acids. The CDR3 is CASSRTGIYEQYF. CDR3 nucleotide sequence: TGTGCCAGCAGTAGGACAGGAATCTACGAGCAGTACTTC.

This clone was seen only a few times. The CDR3 spells CASSNQGLLGNTIYF. The CDR3 DNA is TGTGCCAGCAGCAATCAGGGACTGCTAGGAAACACCATATATTTT. V and J are TRBV7-9 and TRBJ1-3; possibly TRBD1 for D (5 bases). Germline CDR1 SEHNR, CDR2 FQNEAQ (reference sequence). V lost 5 bases to trimming and J lost 4 bases, with 15 bases between them. CDR3 length: 15 amino acids. The variable domain in full, completed from reference TRBV7-9 and TRBJ1-3, reads DTGVSQNPRHKITKRGQNVTFRCDPISEHNRLYWYRQTLGQGPEFLTYFQNEAQLEKSRLLSDRFSAERPKGSFSTLEIQRTEQGDSAMYLCASSNQGLLGNTIYFGEGSWLTVV.

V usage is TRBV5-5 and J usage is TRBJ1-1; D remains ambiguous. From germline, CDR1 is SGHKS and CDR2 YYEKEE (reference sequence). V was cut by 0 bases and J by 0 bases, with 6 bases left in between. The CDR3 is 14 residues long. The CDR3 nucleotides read TGTGCCAGCAGCTTGGGGTCCGTGAACACTGAAGCTTTCTTT. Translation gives CASSLGSVNTEAFF. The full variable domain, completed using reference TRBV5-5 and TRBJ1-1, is DAGVTQSPTHLIKTRGQQVTLRCSPISGHKSVSWYQQVLGQGPQFIFQYYEKEERGRGNFPDRFSARQFPNYSSELNVNALLLGDSALYLCASSLGSVNTEAFFGQGTRLTVV.

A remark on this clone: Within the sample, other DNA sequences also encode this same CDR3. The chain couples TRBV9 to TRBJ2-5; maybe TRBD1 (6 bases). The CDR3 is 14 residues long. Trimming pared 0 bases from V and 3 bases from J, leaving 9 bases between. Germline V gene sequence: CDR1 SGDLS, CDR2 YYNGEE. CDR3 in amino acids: CASSVGQDKETQYF. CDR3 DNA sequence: TGTGCCAGCAGCGTAGGACAGGATAAAGAGACCCAGTACTTC. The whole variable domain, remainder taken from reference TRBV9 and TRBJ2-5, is DSGVTQTPKHLITATGQRVTLRCSPRSGDLSVYWYQQSLDQGLQFLIQYYNGEERAKGNILERFSAQQFPDLHSELNLSSLELGDSALYFCASSVGQDKETQYFGPGTRLLVL.

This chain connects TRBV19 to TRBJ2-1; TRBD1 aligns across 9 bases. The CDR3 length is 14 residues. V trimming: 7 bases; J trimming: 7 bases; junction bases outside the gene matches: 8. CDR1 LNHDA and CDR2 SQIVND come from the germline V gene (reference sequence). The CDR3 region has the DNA TGTGCCAGTAAGGACAGGGGCATCAGTAATGAGCAGTTCTTC. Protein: CASKDRGISNEQFF. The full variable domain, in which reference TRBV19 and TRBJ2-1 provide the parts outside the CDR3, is DGGITQSPKYLFRKEGQNVTLSCEQNLNHDAMYWYRQDPGQGLRLIYYSQIVNDFQKGDIAEGYSVSREKKESFPLTVTSAQKNPTAFYLCASKDRGISNEQFFGPGTRLTVL.

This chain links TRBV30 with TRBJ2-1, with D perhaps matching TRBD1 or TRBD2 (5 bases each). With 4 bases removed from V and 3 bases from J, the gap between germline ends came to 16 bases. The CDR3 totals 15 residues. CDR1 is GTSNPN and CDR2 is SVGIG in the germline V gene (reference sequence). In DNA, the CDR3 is TGTGCCTGGACACGTCCGGGACGAGGCTACAATGAGCAGTTCTTC. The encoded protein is CAWTRPGRGYNEQFF.

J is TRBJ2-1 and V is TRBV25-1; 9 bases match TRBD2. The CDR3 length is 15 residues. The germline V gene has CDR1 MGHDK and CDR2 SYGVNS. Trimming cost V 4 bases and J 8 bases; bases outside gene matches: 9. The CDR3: CASSASGSGSDEQFF. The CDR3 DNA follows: TGTGCCAGCAGTGCCTCGGGTAGCGGGAGCGATGAGCAGTTCTTC.

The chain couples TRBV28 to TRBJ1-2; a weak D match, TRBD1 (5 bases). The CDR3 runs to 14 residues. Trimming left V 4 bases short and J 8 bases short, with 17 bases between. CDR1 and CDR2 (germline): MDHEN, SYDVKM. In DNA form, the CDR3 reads TGTGCCAGCAGTTCACACCAGGCAGGGCAAGGCTACACCTTC. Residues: CASSSHQAGQGYTF.

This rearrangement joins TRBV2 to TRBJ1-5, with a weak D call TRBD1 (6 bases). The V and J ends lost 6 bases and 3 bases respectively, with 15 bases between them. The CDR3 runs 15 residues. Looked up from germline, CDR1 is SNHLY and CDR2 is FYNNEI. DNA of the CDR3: TGTGCCAGCAGATACCACAGGGAACACAATCAGCCCCAGCATTTT. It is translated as CASRYHREHNQPQHF.

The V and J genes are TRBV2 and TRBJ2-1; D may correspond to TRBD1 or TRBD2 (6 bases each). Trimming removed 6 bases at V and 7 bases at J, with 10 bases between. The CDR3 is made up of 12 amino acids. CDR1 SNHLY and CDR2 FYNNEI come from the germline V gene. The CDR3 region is CASRQGGNEQFF. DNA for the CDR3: TGTGCCAGCAGACAAGGGGGGAATGAGCAGTTCTTC.

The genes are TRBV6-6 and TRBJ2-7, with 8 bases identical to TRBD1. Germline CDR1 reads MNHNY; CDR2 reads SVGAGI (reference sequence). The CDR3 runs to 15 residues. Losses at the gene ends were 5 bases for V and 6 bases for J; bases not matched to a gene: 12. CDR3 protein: CASSLDRRTGREQYF. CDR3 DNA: TGTGCCAGCAGTCTCGATCGTCGGACAGGGCGCGAGCAGTACTTC.

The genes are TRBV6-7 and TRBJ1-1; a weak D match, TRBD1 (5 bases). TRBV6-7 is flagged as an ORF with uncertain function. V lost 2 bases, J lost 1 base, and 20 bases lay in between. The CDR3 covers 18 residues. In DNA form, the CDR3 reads TGTGCCAGCAGTTACGCCCTGATCCTAAGGAGGGGGAACACTGAAGCTTTCTTT. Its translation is CASSYALILRRGNTEAFF.

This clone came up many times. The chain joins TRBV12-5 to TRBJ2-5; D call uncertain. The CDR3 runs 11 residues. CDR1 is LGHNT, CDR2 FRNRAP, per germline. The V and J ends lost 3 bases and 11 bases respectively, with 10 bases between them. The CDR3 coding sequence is TGTGCTAGTGGTTTCATGACCCCTCAGTACTTC. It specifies CASGFMTPQYF.

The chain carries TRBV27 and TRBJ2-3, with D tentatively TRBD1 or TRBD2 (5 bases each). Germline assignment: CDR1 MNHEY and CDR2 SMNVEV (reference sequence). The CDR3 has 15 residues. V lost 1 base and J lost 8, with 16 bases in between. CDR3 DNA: TGTGCCAGCAGTTTATGGGACCGGAGCCCCGGTACGCAGTATTTT. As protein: CASSLWDRSPGTQYF.

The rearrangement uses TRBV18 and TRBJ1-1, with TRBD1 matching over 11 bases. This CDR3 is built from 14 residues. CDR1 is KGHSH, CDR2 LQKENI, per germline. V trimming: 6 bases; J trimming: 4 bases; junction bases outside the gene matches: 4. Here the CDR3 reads CASSSGQGVTEAFF. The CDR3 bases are TGTGCCAGCTCTTCGGGACAGGGGGTCACTGAAGCTTTCTTT.

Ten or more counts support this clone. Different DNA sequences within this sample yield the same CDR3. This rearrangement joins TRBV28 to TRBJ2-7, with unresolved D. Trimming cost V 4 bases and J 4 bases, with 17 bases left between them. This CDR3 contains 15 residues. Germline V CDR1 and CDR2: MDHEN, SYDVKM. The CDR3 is CASSYTPSRGYEQYF. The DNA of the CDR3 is TGTGCCAGCAGTTACACCCCTTCCCGAGGATACGAGCAGTACTTC.

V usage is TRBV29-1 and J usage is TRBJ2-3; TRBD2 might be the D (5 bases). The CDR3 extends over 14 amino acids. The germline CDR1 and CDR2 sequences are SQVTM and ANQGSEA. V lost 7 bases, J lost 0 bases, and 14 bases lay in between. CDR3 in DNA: TGCAGCGCCGAACGGGGAGCAAGCACAGATACGCAGTATTTT. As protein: CSAERGASTDTQYF.

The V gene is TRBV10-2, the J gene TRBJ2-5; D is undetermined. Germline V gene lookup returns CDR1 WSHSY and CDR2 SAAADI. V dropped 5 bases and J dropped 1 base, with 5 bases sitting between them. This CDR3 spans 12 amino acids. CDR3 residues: CASSNSQETQYF. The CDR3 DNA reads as TGCGCCAGCAGTAACTCCCAAGAGACCCAGTACTTC.

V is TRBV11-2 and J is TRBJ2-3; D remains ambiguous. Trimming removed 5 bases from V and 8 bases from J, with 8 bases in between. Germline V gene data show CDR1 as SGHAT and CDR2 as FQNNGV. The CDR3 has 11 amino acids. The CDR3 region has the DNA TGTGCCAGCAGCCCGCCCAGTACGCAGTATTTT. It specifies CASSPPSTQYF.

Written as DNA, the CDR3 is TGTGCCAGCAGATGGGACAGCTATAGCAATCAGCCCCAGCATTTT. This encodes CASRWDSYSNQPQHF. The V and J genes are TRBV6-1 and TRBJ1-5, with 7 bases fitting TRBD1. Germline lookup yields CDR1 MNHNS and CDR2 SASEGT. This CDR3 is built from 15 residues. Trimming removed 6 bases from V and 0 bases from J; junction bases left unmatched: 5.

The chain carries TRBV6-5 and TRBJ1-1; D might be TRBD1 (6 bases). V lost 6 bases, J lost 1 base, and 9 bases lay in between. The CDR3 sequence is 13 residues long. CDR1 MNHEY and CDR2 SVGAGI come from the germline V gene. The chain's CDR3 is CASSQTGNTEAFF. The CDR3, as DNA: TGTGCCAGCAGCCAGACAGGGAACACTGAAGCTTTCTTT.